Included here is one T cell receptor beta chain sequence, with context. Its antigen is unknown. Using its own MiXCR run on the reads, TCRdb lists one record per CDR3 protein. Of 55,000 to 85,000 distinct CDR3 sequences detected, 20% to 25% appear once; the ten largest clones hold roughly 62%. The CDR3 contains 12 residues. Per the germline V gene, CDR1 is SGHTA and CDR2 is FQGNSA. Trimming took off 5 bases at V and 6 bases at J, with 10 bases between the two ends. This sample is drawn from a study of T cell repertoires in cytomegalovirus infection. Study-level information: Researchers turned to recently identified HLA-C-restricted CMV epitopes as well as well-studied HLA-B-restricted ones. Signatures in public TCR beta sequences pointed to both CMV infection and matching HLA type.

Study-level points and caveats: Adding up the frequency of public TCR beta families identified people who carried CMV plus the relevant HLA. The response measured ex vivo was dominated by TCR beta clonotypes (HLA-C-restricted and CMV-specific).

The TCR originated in a human donor in good health (CMV status not recorded). Some clones in this sample may be carry-over from other donors' samples. The rearrangement joins TRBV7-2 to TRBJ1-2; D remains ambiguous. The source was CD8+ T cells from cultured PBMCs, collected from culture after CMV antigen stimulation. The chain's CDR3 is CASSRGIHGYTF. CDR3 coding DNA: TGTGCCAGCAGCCGGGGAATCCATGGCTACACCTTC.